Reported below is one TCR beta chain. CDR1 is LNHDA, CDR2 SQIVND, per germline (reference sequence). V was trimmed by 5 bases and J by 3 bases, leaving 14 bases between them. This CDR3 contains 14 residues. This sample was included in a study of blood T cell repertoires in COVID-19. The repertoire was sequenced with immunoSEQ multiplex PCR; TCRdb's copy has only in-frame clones and lacks some. Found here are around 340,000 clones, 88% of them singletons; the top ten hold 0.85% to 1.3%. The clonotype was recovered from a woman aged 25 to 39 who had been exposed to COVID-19. The V and J genes are TRBV19 and TRBJ2-7, with D possibly matching TRBD1 (6 bases). The material sequenced was PBMCs or T cells enriched from blood (not recorded which). The CDR3 DNA reads as TGTGCCAGTAGTCCCAGACGAGGGGGCTACGAGCAGTACTTC. Protein product: CASSPRRGGYEQYF.